What follows describes a single TCR beta chain. CDR1 is MDHEN, CDR2 SYDVKM, per germline. This CDR3 comprises 16 residues. V shed 0 bases and J shed 0 bases, with 9 bases lying between them. The sample originates from a study of PD-1 and CTLA-4 blockade in melanoma. This table comes from immunoSEQ multiplex PCR, and its TCRdb copy is limited to in-frame clones, with some not included. Among 15,000 to 20,000 clones listed, 73% were seen once. The sequence derives from a human donor with melanoma. The chain recombines TRBV28 with TRBJ1-5; no clear D gene. The sequences come from CD8+ T cells from peripheral blood, collected before anti-PD-1 treatment. This CDR3 is CASSLWAVYSNQPQHF. CDR3 DNA sequence: TGTGCCAGCAGTTTATGGGCCGTCTATAGCAATCAGCCCCAGCATTTT.